This TCR beta chain was recorded in a study of CD8 T cells in ankylosing spondylitis. Details on this clonotype: Its antigen is unknown.

Study conclusions and caveats: There was a TCR beta motif, made of several highly homologous variants, that appeared characteristic of ankylosing spondylitis blood.

Using its own MiXCR run on the 5' RACE reads, TCRdb lists one record per CDR3 protein. The repertoire includes about 540,000 distinct CDR3 sequences, approximately 12% of them detected once, and 6.8% sits in the top ten. Germline CDR1 GTSNPN, CDR2 SVGIG (reference sequence). The V gene lost 5 bases and the J gene lost 7 bases, with 3 bases spanning the gap. The CDR3 covers 8 residues. The clonotype was recovered from a male donor with ankylosing spondylitis. What was sequenced was blood, either unsorted or a sorted T cell fraction (not recorded which). The chain carries TRBV30 and TRBJ2-7, with D uncertain. CDR3 sequence (DNA): TGTGCCTGGGGGGAGCAGTACTTC. Its translation is CAWGEQYF.